Below, 2 T cell receptor beta chains from the same sample are listed, as sequenced in a study of follicular helper T cells after annual influenza vaccination. Assay used: immunoSEQ multiplex PCR; TCRdb lists only in-frame clones, some missing. The sample holds about 8,700 clones, roughly 85% seen once. Time point in this sample: 2014-2015 season, pre-vaccination. The sample was CXCR5+ CD38- circulating T follicular helper cells from blood, taken on the day of influenza vaccination. Specified subset: circulating Tfh, non-naive CD4+CXCR5+PD-1+ (ICOS+CD38+ or ICOS-CD38-). These receptors all stem from an adult who received the influenza vaccine.

The rearrangement links TRBV27 to TRBJ2-3; the D gene could be TRBD1 or TRBD2 (5 bases each). The CDR3 runs to 14 residues. Between the trimmed V and J ends, which lost 9 bases and 1 base, there was a span of 14 bases. Germline CDR1 is MNHEY and CDR2 is SMNVEV (reference sequence). CDR3 sequence: CASRGAWGTDTQYF. CDR3 in DNA: TGTGCCAGTAGAGGGGCTTGGGGCACAGATACGCAGTATTTT.

This clone was detected only a few times. The rearrangement links TRBV2 to TRBJ1-5, with 7 bases aligning to TRBD1. Germline CDR1 reads SNHLY; CDR2 reads FYNNEI. V lost 6 bases and J lost 11; bases outside the gene matches: 10. The CDR3 has 13 amino acids. The CDR3 sequence: CASRRDSGGTQHF. CDR3 sequence (DNA): TGTGCCAGCAGGAGGGACAGTGGGGGGACCCAGCATTTT.